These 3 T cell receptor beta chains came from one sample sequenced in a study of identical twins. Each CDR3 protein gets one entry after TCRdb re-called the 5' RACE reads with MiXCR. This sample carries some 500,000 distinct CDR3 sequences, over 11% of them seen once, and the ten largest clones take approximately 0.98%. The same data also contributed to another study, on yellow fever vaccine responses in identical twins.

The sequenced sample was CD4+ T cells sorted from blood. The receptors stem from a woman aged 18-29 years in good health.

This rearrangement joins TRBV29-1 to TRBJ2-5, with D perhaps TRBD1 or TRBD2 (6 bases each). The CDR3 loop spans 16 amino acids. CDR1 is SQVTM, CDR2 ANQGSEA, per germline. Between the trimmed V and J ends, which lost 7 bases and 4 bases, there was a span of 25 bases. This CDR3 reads CSAMRGEQGFAETQYF. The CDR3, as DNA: TGCAGCGCCATGAGGGGGGAACAGGGTTTTGCAGAGACCCAGTACTTC.

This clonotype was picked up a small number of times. The CDR3 region has the DNA TGCGCCAGCAGCTTTCCGTTGGGGGAGCTGTTTTTT. It translates to CASSFPLGELFF. This chain uses TRBV5-1 with TRBJ2-2; D remains ambiguous. The CDR3 covers 12 residues. V was pared by 2 bases and J by 8 bases, with 7 bases between. Germline values: CDR1 SGHRS, CDR2 YFSETQ.

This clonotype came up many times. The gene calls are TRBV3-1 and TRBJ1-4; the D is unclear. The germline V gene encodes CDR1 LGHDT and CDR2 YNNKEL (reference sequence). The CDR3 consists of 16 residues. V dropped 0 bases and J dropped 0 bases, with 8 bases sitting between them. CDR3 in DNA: TGTGCCAGCAGCCAAGATGTGACTACAACTAATGAAAAACTGTTTTTT. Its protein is CASSQDVTTTNEKLFF.